This TCR beta chain was recovered during a study of T cell repertoires in aging, cancer and after chemotherapy. At the level of the study: Healthy donor repertoires were recorded over several months to years and showed clear clonal overlap.

Peripheral blood genomic DNA, not sorted cells or RNA, was the template. Multiplex touch-down PCR with TRB-A/B primers amplified rearranged V-D-J TRB sequences. TCRdb independently ran MiXCR on the multiplex PCR reads; one entry per CDR3 protein. The sample has about 10,000 distinct CDR3 sequences, less than 45% seen once. This clonotype has only one observation. The receptor was isolated from a human donor in good health. Sample: blood.

DNA of the CDR3: TGTGCCAGCAGTCCAATACTCACAGGGAATGGGTATGGCTACACCTTC. This translates into CASSPILTGNGYGYTF. V usage is TRBV6-5 and J usage is TRBJ1-2; tentatively, D is TRBD1 (6 bases). CDR3 size: 16 residues. Germline V gene lookup returns CDR1 MNHEY and CDR2 SVGAGI. The germline V and J ends were trimmed by 5 bases and 5 bases, with 21 bases remaining between them.